The TCR beta chain under discussion was sequenced for a study of cytomegalovirus exposure and HLA in healthy donors. This clone was detected a few times. Germline V gives CDR1 SGHVS, CDR2 FNYEAQ. The CDR3 sequence is 14 residues long. Unmatched junction bases numbered 9, after V lost 7 bases and J lost 6 bases. Vbeta (60) and Jbeta (13) primers were used in the PCR. TCRdb keeps only in-frame clones here, not all; method: immunoSEQ multiplex PCR. Found here are 180,000 or so clones, around 77% of them singletons; the top ten hold 3% to 3.5%. V usage is TRBV7-6 and J usage is TRBJ2-3; 8 bases match TRBD2. The sequencing input was PBMCs. This receptor was obtained from a female donor in good health and CMV-seronegative. The CDR3 loop is CASTLSGIRDTQYF. CDR3 nucleotide sequence: TGTGCCAGCACCCTTAGCGGGATAAGGGATACGCAGTATTTT.